Below, 8 T cell receptor beta chains from the same sample are listed, as sequenced in a study of shared clonotypes between healthy human individuals. Profiling relied on immunoSEQ multiplex PCR, and the TCRdb table lists in-frame clones only, not all of them. The table lists more than 2 million clones, 80% to 95% of them singletons. Terminally differentiated effector memory CD45RA+ cells were excluded by CCR7 positive selection of CD45RO-negative cells. Sequenced material: naive CD8+ T cells from PBMCs. The receptors shown here come from a man aged 18-30 years in good health. Some clones in this sample may be carry-over from other donors' samples.

This clone was seen once. This chain joins TRBV5-1 and TRBJ2-3; 12 nucleotides agree with TRBD2. After removal of 4 bases from V and 4 bases from J, the junction contained 4 bases not matched to a gene. Germline CDR1 is SGHRS and CDR2 is YFSETQ. The CDR3 sequence is 15 residues long. CDR3 region: CASSPLAGGSDTQYF. CDR3 nucleotide sequence: TGCGCCAGCAGCCCACTAGCGGGAGGTTCAGATACGCAGTATTTT.

The chain joins TRBV7-9 to TRBJ2-7; a weak D match, TRBD1 (5 bases). The CDR3 runs 13 residues. Germline V gives CDR1 SEHNR, CDR2 FQNEAQ (reference sequence). V lost 4 bases and J 6 bases, leaving 13 bases between the germline ends. This CDR3 is CASSWSERGEQYF. The CDR3 DNA follows: TGTGCCAGCAGCTGGAGCGAAAGGGGCGAGCAGTACTTC.

The chain is built from TRBV4-3 and TRBJ2-4, with 10 bases fitting TRBD2. The CDR3 loop spans 17 amino acids. Trimming took 0 bases from V and 5 from J; bases not matched to a gene: 7. Looked up from germline, CDR1 is LGHNA and CDR2 is YSLEER. The CDR3 coding sequence is TGCGCCAGCAGCCAAGATCCAGCGGGAGGGGAAGAAAACATTCAGTACTTC. Its protein is CASSQDPAGGEENIQYF.

The V gene is TRBV27, the J gene TRBJ1-4; D is perhaps TRBD1 (6 bases). Germline loops: CDR1 MNHEY, CDR2 SMNVEV (reference sequence). The CDR3 runs 13 residues. V was clipped by 9 bases and J by 7 bases, with 15 bases between them. As DNA, the CDR3 is TGTGCCAGTAGACAGGCAGACCTTGAAAAACTGTTTTTT. It is translated as CASRQADLEKLFF.

This chain links TRBV12-5 with TRBJ1-2; 7 nucleotides align to TRBD1. The CDR3 runs to 16 residues. Germline trimming cut 2 bases from V and 4 bases from J; bases unmatched to any gene: 10. Looked up from germline, CDR1 is LGHNT and CDR2 is FRNRAP. CDR3 in DNA: TGTGCTAGTGGTTTGTGGGCATCGGGACAGCTCTATGGCTACACCTTC. It is translated as CASGLWASGQLYGYTF.

Regarding this clone: At the DNA level, this CDR3 is encoded by other sequences in the same sample as well. The chain couples TRBV9 to TRBJ2-3; D is unresolved. From germline, CDR1 is SGDLS and CDR2 YYNGEE. The V and J ends lost 0 bases and 3 bases respectively, with 5 bases between them. The CDR3 contains 13 residues. The CDR3 spells CASSVGGTDTQYF. The CDR3 DNA reads TGTGCCAGCAGCGTAGGGGGAACAGATACGCAGTATTTT. Together with reference TRBV9 and TRBJ2-3, the CDR3 gives the full variable domain: DSGVTQTPKHLITATGQRVTLRCSPRSGDLSVYWYQQSLDQGLQFLIQYYNGEERAKGNILERFSAQQFPDLHSELNLSSLELGDSALYFCASSVGGTDTQYFGPGTRLTVL.

This clone was seen a handful of times. Different DNA sequences within this sample yield the same CDR3. This sequence joins TRBV7-9 and TRBJ1-1; D remains ambiguous. The V gene's germline CDR1 is SEHNR and CDR2 FQNEAQ (reference sequence). The V gene lost 5 bases and the J gene lost 1 base, with 5 bases spanning the gap. This CDR3 region has 12 residues. The CDR3 loop reads CASSPPNTEAFF. CDR3 nucleotides: TGTGCCAGCAGCCCTCCGAACACTGAAGCTTTCTTT. The full variable domain, completed using reference TRBV7-9 and TRBJ1-1, is DTGVSQNPRHKITKRGQNVTFRCDPISEHNRLYWYRQTLGQGPEFLTYFQNEAQLEKSRLLSDRFSAERPKGSFSTLEIQRTEQGDSAMYLCASSPPNTEAFFGQGTRLTVV.

The chain links TRBV13 to TRBJ1-1, with TRBD1 matching 7 bases. Looked up from germline, CDR1 is PRHDT and CDR2 is FYEKMQ (reference sequence). Trimming removed 5 bases from V and 10 bases from J; junction bases left unmatched: 19. The CDR3 totals 16 residues. CDR3 in amino acids: CASSLRGTVTERGAFF. In DNA, the CDR3 is TGTGCCAGCAGCCTCAGGGGGACGGTCACTGAAAGGGGAGCTTTCTTT. Looking up the rest from reference TRBV13 and TRBJ1-1 gives the full variable domain: AAGVIQSPRHLIKEKRETATLKCYPIPRHDTVYWYQQGPGQDPQFLISFYEKMQSDKGSIPDRFSAQQFSDYHSELNMSSLELGDSALYFCASSLRGTVTERGAFFGQGTRLTVV.